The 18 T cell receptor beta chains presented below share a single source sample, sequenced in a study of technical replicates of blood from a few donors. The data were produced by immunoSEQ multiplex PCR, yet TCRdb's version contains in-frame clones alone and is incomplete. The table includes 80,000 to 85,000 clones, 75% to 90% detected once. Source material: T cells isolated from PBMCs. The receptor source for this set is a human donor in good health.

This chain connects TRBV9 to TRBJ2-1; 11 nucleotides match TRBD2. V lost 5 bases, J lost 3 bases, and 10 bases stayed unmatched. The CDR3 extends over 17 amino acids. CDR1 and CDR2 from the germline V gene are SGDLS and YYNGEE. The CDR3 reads CASSGGPGTSGYNEQFF. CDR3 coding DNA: TGTGCCAGCAGTGGAGGCCCGGGGACTAGCGGCTACAATGAGCAGTTCTTC.

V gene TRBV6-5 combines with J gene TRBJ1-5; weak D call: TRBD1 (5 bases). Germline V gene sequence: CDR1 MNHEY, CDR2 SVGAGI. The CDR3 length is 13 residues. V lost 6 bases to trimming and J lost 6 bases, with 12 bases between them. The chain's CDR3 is CASRRQPGQPQHF. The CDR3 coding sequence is TGTGCCAGCAGAAGACAGCCGGGTCAGCCCCAGCATTTT.

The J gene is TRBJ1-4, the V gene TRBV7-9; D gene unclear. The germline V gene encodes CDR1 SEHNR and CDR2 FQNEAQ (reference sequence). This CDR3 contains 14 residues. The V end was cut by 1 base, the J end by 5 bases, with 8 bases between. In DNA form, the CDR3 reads TGTGCCAGCAGCTTAGTGGGCAGCAATGAAAAACTGTTTTTT. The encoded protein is CASSLVGSNEKLFF.

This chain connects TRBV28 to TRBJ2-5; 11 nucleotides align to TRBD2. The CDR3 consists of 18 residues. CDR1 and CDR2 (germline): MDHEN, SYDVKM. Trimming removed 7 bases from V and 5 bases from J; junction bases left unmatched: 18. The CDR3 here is CASKPLAGGLLGSETQYF. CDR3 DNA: TGTGCCAGCAAGCCCCTAGCGGGAGGCTTATTGGGTTCGGAGACCCAGTACTTC.

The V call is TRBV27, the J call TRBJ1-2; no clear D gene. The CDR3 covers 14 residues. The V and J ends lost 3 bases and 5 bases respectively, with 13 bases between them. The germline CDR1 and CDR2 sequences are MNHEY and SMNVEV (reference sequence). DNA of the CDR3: TGTGCCAGCAGTTTGTATCCGGACTCTTATGGCTACACCTTC. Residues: CASSLYPDSYGYTF.

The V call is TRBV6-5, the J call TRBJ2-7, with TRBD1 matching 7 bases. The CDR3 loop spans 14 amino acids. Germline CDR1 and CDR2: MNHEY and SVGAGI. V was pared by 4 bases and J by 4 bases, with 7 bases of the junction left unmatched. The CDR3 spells CASSSAGGVYEQYF. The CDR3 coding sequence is TGTGCCAGCAGTTCAGCAGGGGGAGTGTACGAGCAGTACTTC.

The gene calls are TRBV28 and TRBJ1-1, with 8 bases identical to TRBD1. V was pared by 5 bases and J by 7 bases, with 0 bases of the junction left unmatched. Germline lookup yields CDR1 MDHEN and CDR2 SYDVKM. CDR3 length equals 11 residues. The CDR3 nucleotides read TGTGCCAGCAGTACAGGGGGTGAAGCTTTCTTT. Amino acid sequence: CASSTGGEAFF.

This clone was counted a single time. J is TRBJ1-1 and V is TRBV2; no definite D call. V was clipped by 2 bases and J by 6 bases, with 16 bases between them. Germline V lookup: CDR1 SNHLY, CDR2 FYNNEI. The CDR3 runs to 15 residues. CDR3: CASSERSGEFAEAFF. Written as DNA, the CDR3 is TGTGCCAGCAGTGAAAGAAGCGGGGAGTTTGCTGAAGCTTTCTTT.

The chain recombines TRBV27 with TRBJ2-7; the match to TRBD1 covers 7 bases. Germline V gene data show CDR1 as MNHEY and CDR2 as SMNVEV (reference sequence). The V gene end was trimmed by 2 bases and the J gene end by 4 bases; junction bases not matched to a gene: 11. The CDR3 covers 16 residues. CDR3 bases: TGTGCCAGCAGTTTAGGGGTAGGGGGCTGGGGGTACGAGCAGTACTTC. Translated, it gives CASSLGVGGWGYEQYF.

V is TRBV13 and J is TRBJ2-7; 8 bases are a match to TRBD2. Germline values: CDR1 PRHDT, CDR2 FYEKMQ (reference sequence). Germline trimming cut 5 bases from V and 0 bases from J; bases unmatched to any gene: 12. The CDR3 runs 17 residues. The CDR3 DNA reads TGTGCCAGCAGCCAGACAAGATTTAGCGGGGCCTCCTACGAGCAGTACTTC. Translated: CASSQTRFSGASYEQYF. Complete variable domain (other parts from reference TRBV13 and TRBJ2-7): AAGVIQSPRHLIKEKRETATLKCYPIPRHDTVYWYQQGPGQDPQFLISFYEKMQSDKGSIPDRFSAQQFSDYHSELNMSSLELGDSALYFCASSQTRFSGASYEQYFGPGTRLTVT.

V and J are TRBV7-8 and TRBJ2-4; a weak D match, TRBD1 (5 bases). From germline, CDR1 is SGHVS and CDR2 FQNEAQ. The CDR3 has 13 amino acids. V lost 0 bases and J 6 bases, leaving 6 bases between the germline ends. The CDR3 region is CASSLATGNIQYF. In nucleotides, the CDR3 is TGTGCCAGCAGCTTAGCCACAGGAAACATTCAGTACTTC.

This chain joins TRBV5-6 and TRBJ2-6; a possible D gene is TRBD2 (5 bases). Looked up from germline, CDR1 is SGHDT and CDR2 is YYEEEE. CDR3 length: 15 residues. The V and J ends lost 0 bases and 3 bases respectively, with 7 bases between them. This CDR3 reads CASSLAGVGANVLTF. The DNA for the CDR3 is TGTGCCAGCAGCTTGGCCGGGGTTGGGGCCAACGTCCTGACTTTC.

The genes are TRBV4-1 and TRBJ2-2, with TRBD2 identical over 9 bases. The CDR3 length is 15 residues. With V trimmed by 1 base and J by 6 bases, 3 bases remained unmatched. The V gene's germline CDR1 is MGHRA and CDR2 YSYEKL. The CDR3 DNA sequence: TGCGCCAGCAGCCAAGGTAGCGGGAGATCCGGGGAGCTGTTTTTT. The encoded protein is CASSQGSGRSGELFF.

In DNA form, the CDR3 reads TGTGCCAGTGCGACAGGGGAGAACAATGAGCAGTTCTTC. Its translation: CASATGENNEQFF. The gene calls are TRBV6-5 and TRBJ2-1, with 8 bases matching TRBD1. This CDR3 has 13 amino acids. Unmatched junction bases numbered 6, after V lost 9 bases and J lost 5 bases. The germline V gene encodes CDR1 MNHEY and CDR2 SVGAGI.

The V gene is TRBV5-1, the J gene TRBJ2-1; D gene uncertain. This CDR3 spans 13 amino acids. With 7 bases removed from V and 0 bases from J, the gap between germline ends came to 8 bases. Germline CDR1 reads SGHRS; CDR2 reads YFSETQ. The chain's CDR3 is CASVSPSYNEQFF. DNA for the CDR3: TGCGCCAGCGTCTCTCCCTCCTACAATGAGCAGTTCTTC.

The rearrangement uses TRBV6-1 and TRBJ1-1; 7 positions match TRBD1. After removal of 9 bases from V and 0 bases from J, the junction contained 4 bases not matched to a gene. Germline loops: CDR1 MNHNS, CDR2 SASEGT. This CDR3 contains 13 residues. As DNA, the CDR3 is TGTGCCAGTCACAGGGGAATGAACACTGAAGCTTTCTTT. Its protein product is CASHRGMNTEAFF.

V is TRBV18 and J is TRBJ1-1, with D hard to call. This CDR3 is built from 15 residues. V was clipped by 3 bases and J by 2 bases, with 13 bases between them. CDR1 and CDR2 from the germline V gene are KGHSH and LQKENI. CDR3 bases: TGTGCCAGCTCACCCAACGGAGGCTCCAACACTGAAGCTTTCTTT. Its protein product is CASSPNGGSNTEAFF. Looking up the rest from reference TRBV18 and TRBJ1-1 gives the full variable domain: NAGVMQNPRHLVRRRGQEARLRCSPMKGHSHVYWYRQLPEEGLKFMVYLQKENIIDESGMPKERFSAEFPKEGPSILRIQQVVRGDSAAYFCASSPNGGSNTEAFFGQGTRLTVV.

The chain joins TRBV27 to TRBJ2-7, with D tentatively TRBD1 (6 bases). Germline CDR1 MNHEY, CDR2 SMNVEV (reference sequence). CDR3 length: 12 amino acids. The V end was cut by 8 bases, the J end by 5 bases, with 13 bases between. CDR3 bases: TGTGCCAGCCTCCAGGGGAAGGACGAGCAGTACTTC. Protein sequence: CASLQGKDEQYF.